This section outlines one T cell receptor beta chain sequence together with its context. Its cognate antigen is unknown. Amplification of TCR beta CDR3 regions was performed using RNA transcripts as template. During a first-round RT-PCR of the TCR CDR3, the HTBI primer set was used. TCRdb fed the multiplex PCR reads into MiXCR, producing one record per CDR3 protein. This sample has 300,000 to 500,000 distinct CDR3 sequences; around 15% occur once, and the top ten carry around 27%. Germline V gene lookup returns CDR1 ENHRY and CDR2 SYGVKD. Unmatched junction bases numbered 9, after V lost 3 bases and J lost 8 bases. There are 15 residues in the CDR3. This sample is part of a study of T cells in Graves' hyperthyroidism and ophthalmopathy. Study findings and constraints: Most expanded thyroid clonotypes above 0.001 recurred in blood.

V and J are TRBV10-3 and TRBJ2-3; 9 nucleotides align to TRBD2. Sequencing was carried out using blood. The origin of this receptor is a man aged 45-65 years with Graves' ophthalmopathy. The CDR3 protein is CAISDGLASAGTQYF. The CDR3 DNA reads as TGTGCCATCAGTGACGGACTAGCGTCGGCGGGTACGCAGTATTTT.